This T cell receptor (beta chain) emerged from a study of blood T cell repertoires in COVID-19. Here immunoSEQ multiplex PCR was the method, and the copy in TCRdb shows in-frame clones only, minus some. The data show more than 150,000 clones, with roughly four fifths seen just once and approximately 7% held by the top ten. Trimming removed 0 bases from V and 6 bases from J, with 9 bases in between. The germline gives CDR1 MGHRA, CDR2 YSYEKL. The CDR3 sequence is 14 residues long. Sequencing was carried out using peripheral blood. The chain has TRBV4-1 and TRBJ2-1, with D perhaps matching TRBD1 (6 bases). This TCR came from a human donor in a cohort sampled during active COVID-19. The CDR3 loop is CASSQDDRRNEQFF. The CDR3 nucleotides are TGCGCCAGCAGCCAAGATGACAGGCGCAATGAGCAGTTCTTC.